The next 19 T cell receptor beta chains were all read from a single sample in a study of CD8 T cells in Susac syndrome. Reverse transcription of about 0.45 to 1 ug RNA was performed with random hexamers. TCRdb independently ran MiXCR on the immunoSEQ multiplex PCR reads; one entry per CDR3 protein. The table records approximately 150,000 distinct CDR3 sequences, 94% of them present only once. Sequences were obtained from CD4+ T cells from PBMCs. The receptors come from a human donor in good health.

This clonotype was counted between two and nine times. The chain recombines TRBV20-1 with TRBJ2-7, with TRBD1 identical over 10 bases. The CDR3 has 12 amino acids. Per the germline V gene, CDR1 is DFQATT and CDR2 is SNEGSKA (reference sequence). V lost 5 bases and J lost 10; bases outside the gene matches: 8. CDR3 in DNA: TGCAGTGCTCGACGCGGACAGGGGGAACAGTACTTC. As protein: CSARRGQGEQYF.

The V and J genes are TRBV7-8 and TRBJ2-3, with 10 bases fitting TRBD2. The CDR3 has 16 residues. The V gene's germline CDR1 is SGHVS and CDR2 FQNEAQ. V gave up 4 bases and J gave up 1 base; unmatched junction bases: 5. The CDR3 is CASSSRTSGGTDTQYF. The CDR3 nucleotides read TGTGCCAGCAGCTCTAGGACTAGCGGTGGCACAGATACGCAGTATTTT.

The V and J genes are TRBV7-2 and TRBJ1-2; TRBD1 is a possible D gene (6 bases). The CDR3 is 15 residues long. CDR1 and CDR2 from the germline V gene are SGHTA and FQGNSA. V was shortened by 1 base and J by 2 bases, with 11 bases between the two germline ends. CDR3: CASSLGGGGNYGYTF. The CDR3 DNA reads as TGTGCCAGCAGCTTAGGTGGAGGGGGGAACTATGGCTACACCTTC.

The CDR3 DNA follows: TGCAGTGCTAGAGACCCCAGGCAGGGGGAGGCCGGGGAGCTGTTTTTT. Its translation is CSARDPRQGEAGELFF. The chain recombines TRBV20-1 with TRBJ2-2; weak D call: TRBD1 (7 bases). Per the germline V gene, CDR1 is DFQATT and CDR2 is SNEGSKA (reference sequence). V was shortened by 0 bases and J by 6 bases, with 17 bases between the two germline ends. The CDR3 totals 16 residues.

The chain combines TRBV24-1 with TRBJ1-5; D is uncertain. V was shortened by 5 bases and J by 4 bases, with 5 bases between the two germline ends. The CDR3 runs to 12 residues. Per germline, CDR1 KGHDR and CDR2 SFDVKD. The CDR3 DNA follows: TGTGCCACCAGTGGTTCAAATCAGCCCCAGCATTTT. Its translation: CATSGSNQPQHF.

The chain links TRBV3-1 to TRBJ1-1, with 9 bases matching TRBD1. Germline CDR1 LGHDT, CDR2 YNNKEL (reference sequence). V was pared by 4 bases and J by 3 bases, with 3 bases of the junction left unmatched. The CDR3 extends over 14 amino acids. CDR3 DNA: TGTGCCAGCAGCCCTCGGACAGGGGACACTGAAGCTTTCTTT. Translation gives CASSPRTGDTEAFF.

This clonotype was seen once. The genes are TRBV5-1 and TRBJ2-1; D is possibly TRBD2 (5 bases). Between the trimmed V and J ends, which lost 7 bases and 1 base, there was a span of 15 bases. Germline assignment: CDR1 SGHRS and CDR2 YFSETQ. The CDR3 is 15 residues long. The CDR3 protein is CASRGLSASYNEQFF. The CDR3, as DNA: TGCGCCAGCCGAGGACTCTCAGCTTCCTACAATGAGCAGTTCTTC.

In this sample, this clonotype turned up once. V and J are TRBV5-1 and TRBJ2-5; D might be TRBD1 or TRBD2, each matching 6 bases. Germline CDR1 reads SGHRS; CDR2 reads YFSETQ. The CDR3 runs 14 residues. V was trimmed by 7 bases and J by 1 base, leaving 14 bases between them. This chain's CDR3 is CASRRRGIQETQYF. Written as DNA, the CDR3 is TGCGCCAGCCGCCGGAGGGGGATCCAAGAGACCCAGTACTTC.

This sequence joins TRBV7-3 and TRBJ2-7, with D possibly called TRBD1 or TRBD2 (5 bases each). The germline V and J ends were trimmed by 5 bases and 2 bases, with 16 bases remaining between them. The CDR3 has 15 residues. Germline CDR1 is SGHTA and CDR2 is FQGTGA. The CDR3 loop is CASSVRDGATYEQYF. CDR3 nucleotides: TGTGCCAGCAGCGTCCGGGACGGCGCCACCTACGAGCAGTACTTC.

This clonotype came up a few times. The V and J genes are TRBV7-8 and TRBJ1-5; D gene unclear. Trimming took 5 bases from V and 7 from J, leaving 12 bases between them. Germline V lookup: CDR1 SGHVS, CDR2 FQNEAQ. The CDR3 is made up of 13 amino acids. For the CDR3, the DNA is TGTGCCAGCAGCACGCAGTCGTACCAGCCCCAGCATTTT. It is translated as CASSTQSYQPQHF.

This sequence joins TRBV6-2 or TRBV6-3 and TRBJ2-3, with TRBD2 matching 13 bases. The CDR3 is 15 amino acids. Germline lookup yields CDR1 MNHEY and CDR2 SVGEGT. Unmatched junction bases numbered 4, after V lost 2 bases and J lost 8 bases. The CDR3, as DNA: TGTGCCAGCAGTTACGGGACTAGCGGGGTGGCTACGCAGTATTTT. Translation: CASSYGTSGVATQYF.

This chain links TRBV25-1 with TRBJ2-3; the D gene is possibly TRBD1 (6 bases). Germline-derived CDR1 and CDR2 are MGHDK and SYGVNS. The CDR3 totals 14 residues. Trimming cost V 1 base and J 4 bases, with 9 bases left between them. The CDR3 nucleotides read TGTGCCAGCAGTGAATGGGGGCGGGCAGATACGCAGTATTTT. Protein product: CASSEWGRADTQYF.

The rearrangement links TRBV6-1 to TRBJ2-3; perhaps TRBD2 as D (6 bases). CDR1 is MNHNS, CDR2 SASEGT, per germline. The V end lost 7 bases, the J end lost 7 bases, and 9 bases lay between the germline ends. The CDR3 loop spans 11 amino acids. CDR3 in amino acids: CASTSGYTQYF. The CDR3 DNA sequence: TGTGCCAGCACGAGCGGGTATACGCAGTATTTT.

The chain employs TRBV27 and TRBJ2-7, with 8 bases fitting TRBD2. V lost 7 bases to trimming and J lost 7 bases; unmatched junction nucleotides: 12. The CDR3 covers 14 residues. Germline values: CDR1 MNHEY, CDR2 SMNVEV (reference sequence). For the CDR3, the DNA is TGTGCCAGCAAGACTAGCGCGAAGGCTAGGGAGCAGTACTTC. This sequence encodes CASKTSAKAREQYF.

This CDR3 reads CASSQLGGIRSEAFF. CDR3 DNA sequence: TGCGCCAGCAGTCAGTTGGGGGGTATAAGGTCTGAAGCTTTCTTT. The V and J genes are TRBV5-1 and TRBJ1-1; a possible D gene is TRBD1 (5 bases). Trimming took 5 bases from V and 6 from J, leaving 20 bases between them. Germline CDR1 is SGHRS and CDR2 is YFSETQ. The CDR3 sequence is 15 residues long.

The chain uses TRBV6-6 and TRBJ1-4; possible D gene TRBD1, 5 bases. This CDR3 has 12 residues. Germline-derived CDR1 and CDR2 are MNHNY and SVGAGI (reference sequence). With 6 bases removed from V and 5 bases from J, the gap between germline ends came to 7 bases. For the CDR3, the DNA is TGTGCCAGCAGCCCAGGGAATGAAAAACTGTTTTTT. The encoded protein is CASSPGNEKLFF.

CDR3 coding DNA: TGTGCCAGCAGCCCGTCCTCGGGAACCGGGGAGCTGTTTTTT. This sequence encodes CASSPSSGTGELFF. The rearrangement joins TRBV3-1 to TRBJ2-2; a possible D gene is TRBD2 (5 bases). The CDR3 length is 14 residues. V lost 4 bases to trimming and J lost 5 bases, with 11 bases between them. CDR1 LGHDT and CDR2 YNNKEL come from the germline V gene (reference sequence).

This chain uses TRBV9 with TRBJ2-7; D is undetermined. Trimming pared 0 bases from V and 2 bases from J, leaving 6 bases between. Germline CDR1 reads SGDLS; CDR2 reads YYNGEE. The CDR3 sequence is 13 residues long. The CDR3 bases are TGTGCCAGCAGCGTAGGGCCGGCCTACGAGCAGTACTTC. It codes for CASSVGPAYEQYF.

The chain carries TRBV20-1 and TRBJ2-5, with D maybe TRBD2 (5 bases). Per germline, CDR1 DFQATT and CDR2 SNEGSKA (reference sequence). Between the trimmed V and J ends, which lost 3 bases and 0 bases, there was a span of 14 bases. This CDR3 comprises 15 residues. CDR3 DNA: TGCAGTGCTAGGGTCCAGCGGATGTACCAAGAGACCCAGTACTTC. This encodes CSARVQRMYQETQYF.